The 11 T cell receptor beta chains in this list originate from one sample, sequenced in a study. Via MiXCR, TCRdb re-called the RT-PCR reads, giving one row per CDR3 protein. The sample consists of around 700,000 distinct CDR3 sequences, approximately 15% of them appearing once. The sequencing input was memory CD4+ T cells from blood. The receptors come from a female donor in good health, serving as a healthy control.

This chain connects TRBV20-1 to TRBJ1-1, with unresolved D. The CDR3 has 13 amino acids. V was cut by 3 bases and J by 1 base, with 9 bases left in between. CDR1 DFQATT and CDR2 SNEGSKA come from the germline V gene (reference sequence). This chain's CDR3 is CSARMRGNTEAFF. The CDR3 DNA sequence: TGCAGTGCTAGGATGCGGGGGAACACTGAAGCTTTCTTT.

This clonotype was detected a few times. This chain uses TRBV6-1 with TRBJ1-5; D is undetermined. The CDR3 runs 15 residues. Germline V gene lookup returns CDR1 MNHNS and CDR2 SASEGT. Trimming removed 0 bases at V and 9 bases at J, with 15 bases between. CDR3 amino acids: CASSEAVQSALPQHF. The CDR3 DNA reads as TGTGCCAGCAGTGAAGCGGTCCAGTCGGCTCTGCCCCAGCATTTT.

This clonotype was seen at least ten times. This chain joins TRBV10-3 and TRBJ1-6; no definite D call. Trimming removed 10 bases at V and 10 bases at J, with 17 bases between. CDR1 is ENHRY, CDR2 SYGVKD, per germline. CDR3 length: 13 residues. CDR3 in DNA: TGTGCCAGCCGGACGTCCGAGGCATCACCCCTCCACTTT. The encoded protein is CASRTSEASPLHF.

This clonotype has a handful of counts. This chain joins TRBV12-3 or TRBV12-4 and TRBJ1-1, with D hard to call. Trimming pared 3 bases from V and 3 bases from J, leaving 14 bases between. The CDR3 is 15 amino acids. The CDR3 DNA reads TGTGCCAGCAGTTTCGATCGGACGGGCGACACTGAAGCTTTCTTT. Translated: CASSFDRTGDTEAFF.

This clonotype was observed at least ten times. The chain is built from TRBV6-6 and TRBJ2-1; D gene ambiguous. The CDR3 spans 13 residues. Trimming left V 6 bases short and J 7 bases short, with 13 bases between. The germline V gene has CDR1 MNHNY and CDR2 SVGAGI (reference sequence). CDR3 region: CASSPLHANEQFF. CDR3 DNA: TGTGCCAGCAGCCCCCTTCACGCAAATGAGCAGTTCTTC.

The DNA of the CDR3 is TGCAGTGCTAGAAGGCTGGGACAGACTTTTGACTATGGCTACACCTTC. Residues: CSARRLGQTFDYGYTF. V is TRBV20-1 and J is TRBJ1-2; 7 positions match TRBD1. V was pared by 2 bases and J by 3 bases, with 12 bases of the junction left unmatched. CDR1 DFQATT and CDR2 SNEGSKA come from the germline V gene (reference sequence). The CDR3 is made up of 16 amino acids.

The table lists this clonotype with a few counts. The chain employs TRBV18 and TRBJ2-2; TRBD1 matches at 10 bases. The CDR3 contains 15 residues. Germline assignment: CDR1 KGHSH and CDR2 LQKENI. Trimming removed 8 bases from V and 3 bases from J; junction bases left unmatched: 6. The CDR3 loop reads CASIPGTGDTGELFF. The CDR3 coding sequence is TGTGCCAGCATCCCCGGGACAGGGGACACCGGGGAGCTGTTTTTT.

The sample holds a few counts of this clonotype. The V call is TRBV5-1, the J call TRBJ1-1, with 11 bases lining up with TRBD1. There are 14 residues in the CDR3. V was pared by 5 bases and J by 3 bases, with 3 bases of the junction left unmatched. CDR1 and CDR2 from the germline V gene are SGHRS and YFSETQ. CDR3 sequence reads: CASRPGQGDTEAFF. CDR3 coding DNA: TGCGCCAGCAGGCCGGGACAGGGGGACACTGAAGCTTTCTTT.

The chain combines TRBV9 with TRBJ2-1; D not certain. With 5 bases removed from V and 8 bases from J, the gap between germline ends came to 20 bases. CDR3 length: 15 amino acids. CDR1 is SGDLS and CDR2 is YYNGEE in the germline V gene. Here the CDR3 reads CASRESPGLADEQFF. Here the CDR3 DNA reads TGTGCCAGCAGGGAGAGCCCCGGGTTAGCAGATGAGCAGTTCTTC.

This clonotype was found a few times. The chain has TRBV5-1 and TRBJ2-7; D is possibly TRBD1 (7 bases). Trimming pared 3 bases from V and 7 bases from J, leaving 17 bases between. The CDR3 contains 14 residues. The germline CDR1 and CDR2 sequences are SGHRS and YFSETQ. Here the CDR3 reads CASSSGQTGGEQYF. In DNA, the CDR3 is TGCGCCAGCAGCTCGGGACAGACTGGGGGGGAGCAGTACTTC. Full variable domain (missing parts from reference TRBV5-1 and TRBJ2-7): KAGVTQTPRYLIKTRGQQVTLSCSPISGHRSVSWYQQTPGQGLQFLFEYFSETQRNKGNFPGRFSGRQFSNSRSEMNVSTLELGDSALYLCASSSGQTGGEQYFGPGTRLTVT.

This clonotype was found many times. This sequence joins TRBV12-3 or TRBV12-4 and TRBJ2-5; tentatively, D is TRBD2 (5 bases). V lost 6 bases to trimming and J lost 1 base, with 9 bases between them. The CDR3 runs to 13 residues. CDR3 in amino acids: CASSIRGQETQYF. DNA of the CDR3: TGTGCCAGCAGCATCCGGGGCCAAGAGACCCAGTACTTC.